Sequencing of this T cell receptor (beta chain) was carried out in a study of cytomegalovirus exposure and HLA in healthy donors. Study-level points and caveats: Reportedly, fewer N-insertions than the roughly 700-donor mean appeared in an Asian-associated ancestry cluster in a later analysis. A later analysis found most CMV-associated TCR beta chains apparently HLA-restricted.

Concerning this clone: As yet, its antigen is unknown.

V trimming: 7 bases; J trimming: 2 bases; junction bases outside the gene matches: 7. The CDR3 has 14 amino acids. The V gene's germline CDR1 is MNHNS and CDR2 SASEGT. 13 Jbeta primers and 60 Vbeta primers were used for the PCR. Assay: immunoSEQ multiplex PCR; the TCRdb copy retains only in-frame clones and omits some. The sample includes 150,000 to 200,000 clones, around 80% seen only once; the top ten take about 4.4%. The sample consisted of PBMCs. This chain links TRBV6-1 with TRBJ1-1, with 7 bases aligning to TRBD1. The receptor's source is a middle-aged man in good health and CMV-seronegative. This chain's CDR3 is CASTEGTANTEAFF. CDR3 DNA sequence: TGTGCCAGCACAGAAGGGACAGCCAACACTGAAGCTTTCTTT.